The entry below describes one TCR beta chain. Its antigen is currently unknown. These data come from a study of T cells in Graves' hyperthyroidism and ophthalmopathy. Study-level information: Peripheral blood samples were taken at initial diagnosis, prior to any treatment.

Overall study findings and caveats: Median prediction lead before ophthalmopathy onset was 6 to 8 months with the model. Ophthalmopathy was told apart from stable hyperthyroidism by a 13 V-J model.

Trimming cost V 4 bases and J 7 bases; bases outside gene matches: 10. This CDR3 is built from 14 residues. Germline CDR1 reads SGHTS; CDR2 reads YDEGEE. Amplification of TCR beta CDR3 regions used RNA as the template. The study used the HTBI primer set for a first-round RT-PCR of the TCR CDR3. MiXCR, applied by TCRdb to the multiplex PCR reads, yields one record per CDR3 protein. The sample yields around 290,000 distinct CDR3 sequences, 12% to 15% seen once. This TCR was recovered from a woman aged 40 to 50 with Graves' hyperthyroidism. The sample comprised blood. V gene TRBV5-8 combines with J gene TRBJ2-7; TRBD2 aligns across 8 bases. The CDR3 sequence: CASSRSGAWVEQYF. CDR3 bases: TGTGCCAGCAGCCGTAGCGGGGCCTGGGTGGAGCAGTACTTC.